This is a list of T cell receptor beta chains from one sample in a study of blood T cells in healthy people across ages. TCRdb recomputed calls from the 5' RACE reads with MiXCR, one row per CDR3 protein. The sample consists of about 720,000 distinct CDR3 sequences, roughly 25% of them appearing once. The same sample was also used in a study of T cells of mothers and their children.

Specimen: blood. All receptors come from a boy aged 5-17 years in good health. The CDR3 runs from the conserved cysteine through the conserved F or W. Each record gives: V gene, D gene, clone size, J gene, CDR3 protein, CDR3 DNA. The D gene is left open where the match is weak. Only some rows state a clone size, as once, few, many or a class for expanded clones.

TRBV5-1,NA,NA,TRBJ2-1,CASSLVQGGIGEQFF,TGCGCCAGCAGCTTGGTGCAGGGAGGCATTGGTGAGCAGTTCTTC
TRBV7-2,TRBD1,NA,TRBJ2-4,CASIQGAENIQYF,TGTGCCAGCATTCAGGGGGCCGAAAACATTCAGTACTTC
TRBV29-1,NA,NA,TRBJ2-3,CSVERYEDTQYF,TGCAGCGTTGAACGTTATGAAGATACGCAGTATTTT
TRBV9,NA,many,TRBJ2-5,CASSVGLLGQETQYF,TGTGCCAGCAGCGTAGGTTTGTTGGGCCAAGAGACCCAGTACTTC
TRBV27,NA,NA,TRBJ2-7,CASSPTVYYEQYF,TGTGCCAGCAGCCCGACAGTATACTACGAGCAGTACTTC
TRBV14,NA,many,TRBJ1-1,CASSLRRGGTEAFF,TGTGCCAGCAGCCTACGACGTGGCGGCACTGAAGCTTTCTTT
TRBV9,TRBD2,NA,TRBJ2-7,CASSVGLAVPYYEQYF,TGTGCCAGCAGCGTAGGACTAGCAGTTCCGTACTACGAGCAGTACTTC
TRBV6-2/TRBV6-3,NA,few,TRBJ1-2,CASSYSALGESPLNYGYTF,TGTGCCAGCAGTTACTCGGCCCTTGGGGAGTCACCGTTAAACTATGGCTACACCTTC
TRBV4-3,NA,NA,TRBJ2-3,CASSQAWDTSLVDTQYF,TGCGCCAGCAGCCAAGCGTGGGACACCTCCTTGGTAGATACGCAGTATTTT
TRBV12-3/TRBV12-4,NA,few,TRBJ2-4,CASSYRVENIQYF,TGTGCCAGCAGTTACAGGGTCGAAAACATTCAGTACTTC
TRBV20-1,NA,NA,TRBJ2-4,CSARRTEEAKNIQYF,TGCAGTGCGCGAAGGACGGAGGAAGCCAAAAACATTCAGTACTTC
TRBV20-1,NA,once,TRBJ1-1,CSARIVGEPFF,TGCAGTGCTAGGATAGTGGGGGAACCTTTCTTT
TRBV12-3/TRBV12-4,TRBD1,NA,TRBJ2-3,CASSIRQGIGSTDAQYF,TGTGCCAGCAGCATAAGACAGGGCATAGGGAGCACAGATGCGCAGTATTTT
TRBV5-1,NA,NA,TRBJ1-2,CASSPARGDYGYTF,TGCGCCAGCAGCCCGGCCAGGGGCGACTATGGCTACACCTTC
TRBV6-5,TRBD1,NA,TRBJ2-7,CASSYDETGQGGYEQYF,TGTGCCAGCAGTTACGACGAAACGGGACAGGGAGGCTACGAGCAGTACTTC
TRBV7-2,NA,few,TRBJ2-5,CASSLVRGPLIQETQYF,TGTGCCAGCAGCTTAGTCAGGGGTCCCCTGATACAAGAGACCCAGTACTTC
TRBV20-1,NA,NA,TRBJ1-6,CSAGDPASSYNSPLHF,TGCAGTGCTGGAGACCCGGCGAGCTCCTATAATTCACCCCTCCACTTT
TRBV11-2,TRBD2,many,TRBJ2-2,CASSLGRGELFF,TGTGCCAGCAGCCTCGGGAGGGGGGAGCTGTTTTTT
TRBV6-5,NA,NA,TRBJ2-7,CASSRTGDLSYEQYF,TGTGCCAGCAGCCGAACAGGGGACTTATCCTACGAGCAGTACTTC
TRBV24-1,TRBD2,few,TRBJ2-1,CATERGDEQFF,TGTGCCACCGAGCGGGGGGATGAGCAGTTCTTC
TRBV9,NA,NA,TRBJ1-3,CASSSSSGNTIYF,TGTGCCAGCAGCTCAAGCTCTGGAAACACCATATATTTT
TRBV4-3,NA,NA,TRBJ2-5,CASSQDFAGSQETQYF,TGCGCCAGCAGCCAAGATTTTGCGGGGAGTCAAGAGACCCAGTACTTC
TRBV10-3,NA,few,TRBJ2-2,CAISASLTLNTGELFF,TGTGCCATCAGTGCATCCCTCACGTTAAACACCGGGGAGCTGTTTTTT
TRBV20-1,TRBD1,NA,TRBJ1-4,CSANGQEGDATNEKLFF,TGCAGTGCTAACGGACAGGAGGGGGATGCAACTAATGAAAAACTGTTTTTT
TRBV29-1,NA,few,TRBJ2-3,CSVVGGSSTDTQYF,TGCAGCGTTGTTGGCGGATCTAGCACAGATACGCAGTATTTT
TRBV12-3/TRBV12-4,TRBD2,few,TRBJ2-1,CASSQAPLAGGNNEQFF,TGTGCCAGCAGCCAGGCGCCCCTAGCGGGCGGTAACAATGAGCAGTTCTTC
TRBV11-1,NA,few,TRBJ2-2,CASSVLGGSNTGELFF,TGTGCCAGCAGCGTCCTGGGCGGATCGAACACCGGGGAGCTGTTTTTT
TRBV20-1,NA,NA,TRBJ1-1,CSAPGVLNTEAFF,TGCAGTGCTCCGGGGGTCTTGAACACTGAAGCTTTCTTT
TRBV7-9,NA,NA,TRBJ1-3,CASSDWTPGNTIYF,TGTGCCAGCAGCGACTGGACACCTGGAAACACCATATATTTT
TRBV27,TRBD1,NA,TRBJ2-3,CASTRTGANGDTQYF,TGTGCCAGCACCAGGACAGGGGCCAACGGGGATACGCAGTATTTT
TRBV27,NA,few,TRBJ2-7,CASSIAGTWTYEQYF,TGTGCCAGCAGTATTGCCGGGACGTGGACCTACGAGCAGTACTTC
TRBV7-2,TRBD2,NA,TRBJ2-7,CASVTSGPSYEQYF,TGTGCCAGCGTTACTAGCGGGCCATCCTACGAGCAGTACTTC
TRBV29-1,NA,NA,TRBJ1-1,CSVRAIMNTEAFF,TGCAGCGTGCGGGCGATCATGAACACTGAAGCTTTCTTT
TRBV4-3,NA,few,TRBJ2-5,CASSQDGLSLETQYF,TGCGCCAGCAGCCAAGATGGGCTGAGCTTGGAGACCCAGTACTTC
TRBV11-2,TRBD1,NA,TRBJ1-1,CASSHDRGITEAFF,TGTGCCAGCAGCCATGACAGGGGGATCACTGAAGCTTTCTTT
TRBV11-2,NA,once,TRBJ2-1,CASSLLFEQFF,TGTGCCAGCAGCTTATTGTTTGAGCAGTTCTTC
TRBV10-3,NA,NA,TRBJ1-1,CAISAISVFNRNTEAFF,TGTGCCATCAGTGCTATTTCCGTCTTTAATCGGAACACTGAAGCTTTCTTT
TRBV19,TRBD1,NA,TRBJ1-5,CASSAWTGGNQPQHF,TGTGCCAGTAGTGCCTGGACAGGGGGCAATCAGCCCCAGCATTTT
TRBV4-1,NA,few,TRBJ1-2,CASSQGDADAYGYTF,TGCGCCAGCAGCCAAGGGGATGCGGACGCCTATGGCTACACCTTC
TRBV15,TRBD1,once,TRBJ1-2,CATSQSGVQGNYGYTF,TGTGCCACCAGTCAGAGCGGCGTACAGGGGAACTATGGCTACACCTTC
TRBV12-3/TRBV12-4,NA,NA,TRBJ1-4,CASSPGHSGEKLFF,TGTGCCAGCAGTCCCGGTCACAGCGGAGAAAAACTGTTTTTT
TRBV6-5,NA,NA,TRBJ2-5,CASSYSTPSVQETQYF,TGTGCCAGCAGTTACTCGACACCCAGTGTACAAGAGACCCAGTACTTC
TRBV20-1,TRBD2,few,TRBJ2-2,CSARVAGAGTGELFF,TGCAGTGCTAGAGTGGCGGGAGCGGGCACCGGGGAGCTGTTTTTT
TRBV12-3/TRBV12-4,NA,NA,TRBJ2-7,CASSSSRGAYEQYF,TGTGCCAGCAGTTCCTCCCGCGGGGCCTACGAGCAGTACTTC
TRBV21-1,NA,few,TRBJ2-3,CASSNISSGRARSWTQYF,TGTGCCAGCAGCAATATCTCCAGCGGGAGGGCTAGGTCTTGGACGCAGTATTTT
TRBV5-6,TRBD1,NA,TRBJ2-3,CASSPGTANTDTQYF,TGTGCCAGCAGCCCCGGGACAGCCAACACAGATACGCAGTATTTT